This T cell receptor (beta chain) is drawn from a study of CXCR3-negative and CXCR3-positive naive CD8 T cells. Through 5' RACE with UMI labels, the TRB cDNA libraries were prepared. TCRdb re-called the 5' RACE reads, yielding one record per CDR3 amino acid sequence without DNA. The table for this sample gives 100,000 to 150,000 distinct CDR3 sequences. The CDR3 extends over 14 amino acids. Looked up from germline, CDR1 is WNHNN and CDR2 is SYGVQD (reference sequence). The sequence was obtained from a human donor in good health. Some clones in this sample may be carry-over from other donors' samples. The sequenced material came from naive CXCR3- CD8+ T cells from blood. Subset given: CD45RO-CCR7+CD27+CD95- naive CD8+ T cells lacking CXCR3 (TNR3-). This rearrangement joins TRBV10-1 to TRBJ2-2; TCRdb calls TRBD2, which cannot be checked without DNA. CDR3 loop: CASSEPSNTGELFF.